The clone carrying this T cell receptor (beta chain) was counted once. This sample is drawn from a study of tumor T cells in aggressive B-cell lymphoma. The germline V gene has CDR1 KGHSH and CDR2 LQKENI. V lost 6 bases and J lost 3; bases outside the gene matches: 9. There are 16 residues in the CDR3. The method was immunoSEQ multiplex PCR; TCRdb's version includes in-frame clones alone and lacks a portion of them. The sample carries some 3,500 clones, approximately 95% recorded once. V gene TRBV18 combines with J gene TRBJ2-2; 8 nucleotides match TRBD1. The sequencing input was tumor tissue. The TCR sequence derives from an adult with diffuse large B cell lymphoma. CDR3 nucleotide sequence: TGTGCCAGCTCTCCCACCAGGGGGCTTGACACCGGGGAGCTGTTTTTT. Protein: CASSPTRGLDTGELFF.